One sample yielded the 26 T cell receptor beta chains listed below, sequenced in a study of identical twins. One entry per CDR3 protein, called by TCRdb with MiXCR from the 5' RACE reads. The sample holds roughly 290,000 distinct CDR3 sequences, 7.5% to 9.5% seen once. The data were also submitted as part of a second study, on yellow fever vaccine responses in identical twins.

Source material: CD8+ T cells sorted from blood. These receptors all stem from a woman between 18 and 30 years old in good health.

The chain recombines TRBV10-3 with TRBJ1-3, with a possible D match to TRBD1 (5 bases). CDR3 length: 14 residues. CDR1 and CDR2 from the germline V gene are ENHRY and SYGVKD. Trimming left V 10 bases short and J 4 bases short, with 17 bases between. The DNA for the CDR3 is TGTGCCACCAGCACGGGGGGAGTAGGAAACACCATATATTTT. Its protein product is CATSTGGVGNTIYF.

The chain is built from TRBV7-2 and TRBJ2-2, with 12 bases matching TRBD2. The CDR3 spans 15 residues. The V and J ends lost 4 bases and 5 bases, in that order; junction bases with no gene match: 2. Per the germline V gene, CDR1 is SGHTA and CDR2 is FQGNSA. The CDR3 reads CASSYGTSGTGELFF. The CDR3 DNA reads TGTGCCAGCAGCTACGGGACTAGCGGGACCGGGGAGCTGTTTTTT.

The chain recombines TRBV7-9 with TRBJ1-1, with a possible D match to TRBD1 (6 bases). This CDR3 is 16 amino acids long. Germline V gives CDR1 SEHNR, CDR2 FQNEAQ (reference sequence). V shed 6 bases and J shed 0 bases, with 17 bases lying between them. CDR3 sequence reads: CASRQTGRGVNTEAFF. The CDR3 DNA is TGTGCCAGCAGACAGACAGGTAGGGGAGTGAACACTGAAGCTTTCTTT.

The sample holds many counts of this clonotype. The V call is TRBV5-1, the J call TRBJ2-1, with 14 positions matching TRBD2. Germline assignment: CDR1 SGHRS and CDR2 YFSETQ. This CDR3 contains 15 residues. Unmatched junction bases numbered 8, after V lost 5 bases and J lost 10 bases. The CDR3 protein is CASSSGTSGRREQFF. CDR3 nucleotide sequence: TGCGCCAGCAGTTCCGGGACTAGCGGGAGAAGGGAGCAGTTCTTC.

The sample holds many counts of this clonotype. The chain couples TRBV7-9 to TRBJ2-3, with TRBD2 matching over 9 bases. CDR1 and CDR2 (germline): SEHNR, FQNEAQ (reference sequence). The CDR3 sequence is 16 residues long. V lost 4 bases and J lost 2; bases outside the gene matches: 7. CDR3: CASSSASGGFTDTQYF. The DNA for the CDR3 is TGTGCCAGCAGCTCCGCCAGCGGGGGGTTCACAGATACGCAGTATTTT.

The chain joins TRBV29-1 to TRBJ2-1, with D possibly being TRBD2 (6 bases). Trimming took 4 bases from V and 8 from J, leaving 9 bases between them. Germline CDR1 and CDR2: SQVTM and ANQGSEA. This CDR3 region has 11 residues. The CDR3 DNA is TGCAGCGTTGGGGGGGTTGATGAGCAGTTCTTC. As protein: CSVGGVDEQFF.

This chain connects TRBV5-5 to TRBJ1-2; TRBD1 is a possible D gene (5 bases). Germline CDR1 and CDR2: SGHKS and YYEKEE (reference sequence). Trimming pared 0 bases from V and 4 bases from J, leaving 10 bases between. The length of the CDR3 is 14 residues. The CDR3 coding sequence is TGTGCCAGCAGCTTGGGCCAGGGAAGCTATGGCTACACCTTC. Translating it yields CASSLGQGSYGYTF.

This clonotype was observed a few times. The V call is TRBV5-1, the J call TRBJ2-1; TRBD2 agrees at 16 bases. Germline CDR1 reads SGHRS; CDR2 reads YFSETQ. J was trimmed by 6 bases and V by 4 bases; bases with no gene match: 13. CDR3 length equals 19 residues. CDR3 nucleotides: TGCGCCAGCAGCCTGGGACTAGCGGGAGGGATATCATTTTTCAATGAGCAGTTCTTC. This gives the protein CASSLGLAGGISFFNEQFF. The full variable domain, with the rest looked up from reference TRBV5-1 and TRBJ2-1, is KAGVTQTPRYLIKTRGQQVTLSCSPISGHRSVSWYQQTPGQGLQFLFEYFSETQRNKGNFPGRFSGRQFSNSRSEMNVSTLELGDSALYLCASSLGLAGGISFFNEQFFGPGTRLTVL.

This clonotype showed up just a few times. The rearrangement joins TRBV6-5 to TRBJ2-1; no definite D call. The germline CDR1 and CDR2 sequences are MNHEY and SVGAGI. The CDR3 sequence is 12 residues long. Trimming removed 0 bases from V and 7 bases from J, with 4 bases in between. The CDR3 region has the DNA TGTGCCAGCAGTTACTCGTTTAATGAGCAGTTCTTC. Translated, it gives CASSYSFNEQFF.

The chain couples TRBV11-2 to TRBJ2-7; 9 bases fit TRBD1. The germline CDR1 and CDR2 sequences are SGHAT and FQNNGV. The CDR3 sequence is 15 residues long. With V trimmed by 5 bases and J by 4 bases, 9 bases remained unmatched. The CDR3 loop reads CASSIGQGSSYEQYF. The CDR3, as DNA: TGTGCCAGCAGCATAGGACAGGGGTCTTCTTACGAGCAGTACTTC.

This clonotype was found many times. This chain joins TRBV29-1 and TRBJ2-1; possibly TRBD1 for D (5 bases). CDR1 and CDR2 from the germline V gene are SQVTM and ANQGSEA. V was shortened by 1 base and J by 2 bases, with 15 bases between the two germline ends. This CDR3 has 16 amino acids. CDR3: CSVEGAGKGTYNEQFF. The CDR3 coding sequence is TGCAGCGTTGAAGGCGCAGGGAAGGGGACCTACAATGAGCAGTTCTTC.

The chain joins TRBV12-3 or TRBV12-4 to TRBJ2-7; D is perhaps TRBD1 or TRBD2 (5 bases each). V lost 7 bases and J 3 bases, leaving 13 bases between the germline ends. CDR3 size: 13 residues. The CDR3 loop is CASTEDNFYEQYF. In nucleotides, the CDR3 is TGTGCCAGCACGGAGGACAACTTCTACGAGCAGTACTTC.

This clonotype was recorded many times. The chain couples TRBV29-1 to TRBJ2-3, with D tentatively TRBD2 (5 bases). The CDR3 has 13 residues. Germline assignment: CDR1 SQVTM and CDR2 ANQGSEA. V was clipped by 1 base and J by 9 bases, with 14 bases between them. In DNA form, the CDR3 reads TGCAGCGTTGAAGTACGGGATACCGAAACGCAGTATTTT. Translated, it gives CSVEVRDTETQYF.

There are a few counts of this clonotype. CDR3 coding DNA: TGTGCCATCAGTGAGCCTTTTTCGGGGGAGCTGTTTTTT. Translating gives CAISEPFSGELFF. The genes are TRBV10-3 and TRBJ2-2, with D unresolved. Germline CDR1 is ENHRY and CDR2 is SYGVKD. V was pared by 2 bases and J by 8 bases, with 9 bases between. The CDR3 is 13 residues long.

The J gene is TRBJ2-1, the V gene TRBV7-9; D tentatively reads TRBD1 or TRBD2 (5 bases each). Trimming took 3 bases from V and 8 from J, leaving 20 bases between them. The CDR3 length is 16 residues. In germline, CDR1 is SEHNR, CDR2 FQNEAQ (reference sequence). The CDR3 region has the DNA TGTGCCAGCAGCTTGCCGGGACCCGCCTACCGAGATGAGCAGTTCTTC. Its protein is CASSLPGPAYRDEQFF.

At least ten counts were recorded for this clonotype. The J gene is TRBJ2-7, the V gene TRBV27; tentatively, D is TRBD2 (6 bases). The CDR3 extends over 13 amino acids. Germline V gene lookup returns CDR1 MNHEY and CDR2 SMNVEV (reference sequence). V was clipped by 0 bases and J by 6 bases, with 9 bases between them. Here the CDR3 reads CASSLSGGPEQYF. The CDR3 DNA reads TGTGCCAGCAGTTTATCGGGGGGACCCGAGCAGTACTTC.

This clonotype turned up a few times. The gene calls are TRBV24-1 and TRBJ2-2; no clear D gene. There are 12 residues in the CDR3. The germline V and J ends were trimmed by 12 bases and 3 bases, with 10 bases remaining between them. CDR1 KGHDR and CDR2 SFDVKD come from the germline V gene. The DNA for the CDR3 is TGTGCCGTAAGGGCGGACACCGGGGAGCTGTTTTTT. Translating it yields CAVRADTGELFF.

This clonotype was recorded at least ten times. The chain has TRBV29-1 and TRBJ2-7, with D possibly being TRBD2 (5 bases). Trimming removed 3 bases at V and 2 bases at J, with 11 bases between. The V gene's germline CDR1 is SQVTM and CDR2 ANQGSEA. This CDR3 comprises 13 residues. CDR3 sequence (DNA): TGCAGCGTTGAGGGCGAGGGCACCTACGAGCAGTACTTC. It encodes CSVEGEGTYEQYF.

This clonotype was observed many times. The chain joins TRBV19 to TRBJ2-2; D may be TRBD2 (6 bases). The CDR3 covers 16 residues. The V gene lost 5 bases and the J gene lost 4 bases, with 17 bases spanning the gap. The V gene's germline CDR1 is LNHDA and CDR2 SQIVND (reference sequence). The CDR3 sequence: CASSREKGTGTGELFF. DNA for the CDR3: TGTGCCAGTAGTCGGGAGAAGGGAACGGGCACCGGGGAGCTGTTTTTT.

This clonotype has at least ten counts. Here the CDR3 DNA reads TGTGCCAGCAGTGACTCTGGTAGCGGGAGCGCCGGGGAGCTGTTTTTT. Encoded protein: CASSDSGSGSAGELFF. The chain combines TRBV6-4 with TRBJ2-2, with 9 bases fitting TRBD2. V shed 0 bases and J 6 bases; nucleotides not matched to a gene: 5. Germline V gene sequence: CDR1 MRHNA, CDR2 SNTAGT. The CDR3 sequence is 16 residues long.

This clonotype was counted ten times or more. The chain uses TRBV6-1 and TRBJ1-1; 7 bases are shared with TRBD1. Per germline, CDR1 MNHNS and CDR2 SASEGT. The CDR3 has 15 amino acids. V shed 6 bases, J shed 0 bases, and the junction held 7 bases outside the gene matches. The CDR3 coding sequence is TGTGCCAGCAGACCTTGGGACAGCCTGAACACTGAAGCTTTCTTT. As protein: CASRPWDSLNTEAFF.

The chain links TRBV5-1 to TRBJ2-2; no definite D call. From germline, CDR1 is SGHRS and CDR2 YFSETQ. CDR3 length equals 13 residues. The V gene lost 2 bases and the J gene lost 4 bases, with 6 bases spanning the gap. As DNA, the CDR3 is TGCGCCAGCAGCTTTGACCCCACCGGGGAGCTGTTTTTT. Translating gives CASSFDPTGELFF.

Many counts were recorded for this clonotype. This chain uses TRBV2 with TRBJ2-3; D is undetermined. From germline, CDR1 is SNHLY and CDR2 FYNNEI. Trimming removed 1 base at V and 3 bases at J, with 8 bases between. The CDR3 totals 14 residues. CDR3 region: CASSEGAATDTQYF. For the CDR3, the DNA is TGTGCCAGCAGTGAAGGGGCAGCGACAGATACGCAGTATTTT.

J is TRBJ2-7 and V is TRBV5-6, with D tentatively TRBD2 (6 bases). The CDR3 is 16 residues long. In germline, CDR1 is SGHDT, CDR2 YYEEEE. V was pared by 0 bases and J by 2 bases, with 15 bases between. CDR3 sequence reads: CASSLAGGPATYEQYF. CDR3 bases: TGTGCCAGCAGCTTGGCCGGGGGACCGGCCACCTACGAGCAGTACTTC.

The chain links TRBV4-1 to TRBJ2-7; D possibly uses TRBD1 or TRBD2 (5 bases each). V was pared by 0 bases and J by 6 bases, with 12 bases between. The germline CDR1 and CDR2 sequences are MGHRA and YSYEKL. This CDR3 comprises 14 residues. The CDR3 sequence: CASSQEGVGVEQYF. DNA for the CDR3: TGCGCCAGCAGCCAAGAAGGGGTGGGGGTCGAGCAGTACTTC.

The table lists this clonotype with many counts. The chain recombines TRBV5-5 with TRBJ2-7; D ambiguous. V shed 3 bases and J shed 3 bases, with 4 bases lying between them. This CDR3 comprises 11 residues. The V gene's germline CDR1 is SGHKS and CDR2 YYEKEE (reference sequence). CDR3 DNA: TGTGCCAGCAGCTACGACTACGAGCAGTACTTC. Amino acids: CASSYDYEQYF.